The rows below give T cell receptor beta chains drawn from one sample of a study of cytomegalovirus exposure and HLA in healthy donors. The repertoire was sequenced with immunoSEQ multiplex PCR; TCRdb's copy has only in-frame clones and lacks some. The clone table shows some 40,000 clones, with the ten largest holding approximately 5.9%. The sample taken for sequencing was PBMCs. Receptors were obtained from a human donor in good health. Both conserved end residues are part of each CDR3. Each record gives: V gene, J gene, D gene, CDR3 protein, CDR3 DNA. A D gene is named only where the DNA matches it firmly.

TRBV28	TRBJ2-5	TRBD1	CASSSGTGETQYF	TGTGCCAGCAGTTCCGGGACAGGAGAGACCCAGTACTTC
TRBV9	TRBJ2-1	TRBD2	CASSRRGVPYNEQFF	TGTGCCAGCAGCCGACGGGGGGTCCCATACAATGAGCAGTTCTTC
TRBV12-5	TRBJ1-4	-	CASGLVARATNEKLFF	TGTGCTAGTGGTTTGGTTGCCCGGGCAACTAATGAAAAACTGTTTTTT
TRBV29-1	TRBJ2-1	TRBD2	CSVQRSSTSGGGNEQFF	TGCAGCGTCCAAAGAAGTTCGACTAGCGGGGGGGGCAATGAGCAGTTCTTC
TRBV19	TRBJ1-6	-	CASSIRDYNSPLHF	TGTGCCAGTAGTATCCGGGATTATAATTCACCCCTCCACTTT
TRBV7-9	TRBJ2-5	-	CASSSLASETQYF	TGTGCCAGCAGCTCTCTTGCGTCGGAGACCCAGTACTTC
TRBV19	TRBJ2-1	TRBD1	CASSPKQGRRYNEQFF	TGTGCCAGTAGTCCCAAACAGGGGCGGAGATACAATGAGCAGTTCTTC
TRBV5-1	TRBJ2-7	TRBD2	CASSSSGGLNEQYF	TGCGCCAGCAGCTCCTCGGGAGGTTTAAACGAGCAGTACTTC
TRBV5-1	TRBJ1-4	TRBD1	CASSFSRGDEKLFF	TGCGCCAGCAGCTTCAGCAGGGGGGATGAAAAACTGTTTTTT
TRBV5-6	TRBJ1-1	-	CASSEDRFYTEAFF	TGTGCCAGCAGCGAGGACAGATTTTACACTGAAGCTTTCTTT
TRBV9	TRBJ2-7	TRBD2	CASSVAGGALYEQYF	TGTGCCAGCAGCGTAGCGGGGGGGGCGCTGTACGAGCAGTACTTC
TRBV28	TRBJ2-2	-	CASTSWGQFTGELFF	TGTGCCAGCACGAGCTGGGGGCAGTTCACCGGGGAGCTGTTTTTT
TRBV12-5	TRBJ1-1	-	CASGSGFVTEAFF	TGTGCTAGTGGTTCGGGGTTTGTCACTGAAGCTTTCTTT
TRBV7-9	TRBJ1-2	TRBD1	CASSLTGWEGYTF	TGTGCCAGCAGCCTGACAGGGTGGGAAGGCTACACCTTC
TRBV15	TRBJ1-5	TRBD1	CATSRVGGGLQPQHF	TGTGCCACCAGCAGAGTTGGAGGGGGCCTTCAGCCCCAGCATTTT
TRBV5-1	TRBJ2-1	-	CASSLDGSSYNEQFF	TGCGCCAGCAGCTTGGACGGGAGCTCCTACAATGAGCAGTTCTTC
TRBV7-8	TRBJ1-1	TRBD1	CASGTGVTEAFF	TGTGCCAGCGGGACAGGGGTCACTGAAGCTTTCTTT
TRBV6-4	TRBJ1-1	-	CASSTTPGNTEAFF	TGTGCCAGCAGTACCACTCCGGGGAACACTGAAGCTTTCTTT
TRBV28	TRBJ1-5	TRBD1	CASSFGQGGQPQHF	TGTGCCAGCAGTTTCGGACAGGGGGGTCAGCCCCAGCATTTT
TRBV28	TRBJ1-5	TRBD1	CASSRGQGRDQPQHF	TGTGCCAGCAGTCGGGGACAGGGAAGAGATCAGCCCCAGCATTTT
TRBV28	TRBJ1-2	-	CATRNPAYGYTF	TGTGCCACTAGAAATCCGGCCTATGGCTACACCTTC
TRBV9	TRBJ1-6	TRBD1	CASSVGTGGSSPLHF	TGTGCCAGCAGCGTGGGGACAGGGGGCTCTTCACCCCTCCACTTT
TRBV5-6	TRBJ1-2	TRBD1	CASSLGTGGFGYTF	TGTGCCAGCAGCTTGGGGACAGGGGGTTTCGGCTACACCTTC
TRBV4-2	TRBJ2-7	-	CASSQDTSFYEQYF	TGTGCCAGCAGCCAAGATACCAGTTTCTACGAGCAGTACTTC
TRBV15	TRBJ1-1	TRBD1	CATSEGSDRGNTEAFF	TGTGCCACCAGCGAGGGGAGCGACAGGGGAAACACTGAAGCTTTCTTT
TRBV5-6	TRBJ1-5	-	CASTPRRGAAGYSNQHQHF	TGTGCCAGCACCCCACGCCGCGGCGCGGCCGGGTATAGCAATCAGCACCAGCATTTT
TRBV6-1	TRBJ2-3	-	CASSRGGDTQYF	TGTGCCAGCAGTCGTGGCGGAGATACGCAGTATTTT
TRBV11-2	TRBJ1-1	TRBD1	CASSFTGGGMNTEAFF	TGTGCCAGCAGCTTTACGGGAGGGGGCATGAACACTGAAGCTTTCTTT
TRBV7-2	TRBJ2-5	TRBD1	CASSLRGLETQYF	TGTGCCAGCAGCTTAAGGGGGCTGGAGACCCAGTACTTC
TRBV19	TRBJ1-6	-	CASSIRDTESPLHF	TGTGCCAGTAGTATAAGGGACACAGAATCACCCCTCCACTTT
TRBV19	TRBJ2-1	TRBD1	CASSLQGAQFF	TGTGCCAGTAGCTTACAGGGGGCCCAGTTCTTC
TRBV6-5	TRBJ1-4	-	CASSYSGEFGEKLFF	TGTGCCAGCAGTTACTCCGGGGAGTTTGGGGAAAAACTGTTTTTT
TRBV30	TRBJ1-1	TRBD1	CAWSETRGFHKDTEAFF	TGTGCCTGGAGTGAGACCAGGGGGTTTCATAAGGACACTGAAGCTTTCTTT
TRBV5-5	TRBJ2-7	-	CASSKGDSYEQYF	TGTGCCAGCTCAAAGGGGGACTCCTACGAGCAGTACTTC
TRBV11-2	TRBJ1-2	-	CASSPSHSGTRNYGYTF	TGTGCCAGCAGCCCCAGCCATTCGGGGACTCGTAACTATGGCTACACCTTC
TRBV28	TRBJ2-4	-	CASSKKYSSQGGAKNIQYF	TGTGCCAGCAGTAAGAAATACAGTAGCCAGGGGGGAGCCAAAAACATTCAGTACTTC
TRBV7-6	TRBJ2-7	TRBD2	CASSSWTSGGGEQYF	TGTGCCAGCAGCTCATGGACTAGCGGGGGGGGTGAGCAGTACTTC